This T cell receptor (beta chain) was identified in a study of blood T cell repertoires in COVID-19. Overall study: Specimens from acute and convalescent COVID-19 originated in the United States, Italy and Spain. Sources were T cells, B-cell-depleted T cells, or PBMCs; the material itself was cDNA or gDNA.

Per the authors' pipeline: Using reference gene primer amplification, nucleated cell counts were estimated. The data were produced by immunoSEQ multiplex PCR, yet TCRdb's version contains in-frame clones alone and is incomplete. Clone size and the V and J calls come from that table; the DNA yielded D and trimming. The table includes approximately 200,000 clones, 86% detected once. This receptor was obtained from a woman aged 25 to 39 with active or convalescent COVID-19. Sequenced input: peripheral blood.

Written as DNA, the CDR3 is TGTGCCAGCTCCGGCGGGGGGGGCACAGATACGCAGTATTTT. As protein: CASSGGGGTDTQYF. The chain carries TRBV18 and TRBJ2-3; 9 bases agree with TRBD2. Trimming cost V 6 bases and J 1 base; bases outside gene matches: 2. This CDR3 comprises 14 residues. Looked up from germline, CDR1 is KGHSH and CDR2 is LQKENI.